This T cell receptor (beta chain) comes out of a study of T cell repertoires in cytomegalovirus infection. As for the study in general: Public TCR beta signatures were indicative of both CMV infection and a matching HLA type.

TCRdb ran MiXCR on the reads and lists one entry per CDR3 protein. This sample has approximately 260,000 distinct CDR3 sequences, with approximately 15% found just once. Ten or more counts support this clonotype. The sequenced sample was CD8+ T cells from PBMCs. The source is a human donor in good health (CMV status not recorded). Some clones in this sample may be carry-over from other donors' samples.

The CDR3 spells CASSLAQGWGQPQHF. DNA for the CDR3: TGTGCCAGCAGCTTAGCGCAGGGGTGGGGTCAGCCCCAGCATTTT. The chain uses TRBV7-8 and TRBJ1-5; maybe TRBD1 (6 bases). Trimming left V 0 bases short and J 6 bases short, with 12 bases between. The CDR3 is 15 residues long. Germline assignment: CDR1 SGHVS and CDR2 FQNEAQ.